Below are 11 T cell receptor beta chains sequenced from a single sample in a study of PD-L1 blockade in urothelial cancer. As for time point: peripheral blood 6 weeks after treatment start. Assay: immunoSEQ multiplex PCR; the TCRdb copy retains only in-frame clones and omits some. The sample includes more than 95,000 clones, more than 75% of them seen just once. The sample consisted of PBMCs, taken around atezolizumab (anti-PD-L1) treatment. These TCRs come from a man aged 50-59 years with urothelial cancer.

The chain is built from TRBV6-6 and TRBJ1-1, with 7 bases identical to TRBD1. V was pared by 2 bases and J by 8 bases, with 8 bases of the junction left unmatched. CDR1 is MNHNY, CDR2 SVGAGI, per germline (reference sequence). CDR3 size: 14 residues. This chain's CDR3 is CASSYTGARREAFF. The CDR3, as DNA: TGTGCCAGCAGTTACACAGGGGCTAGACGGGAAGCTTTCTTT.

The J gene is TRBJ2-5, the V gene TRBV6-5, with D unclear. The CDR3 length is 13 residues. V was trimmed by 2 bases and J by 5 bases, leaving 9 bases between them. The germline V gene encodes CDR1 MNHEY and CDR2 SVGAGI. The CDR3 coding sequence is TGTGCCAGCAGTTACGAGGAATGGGAGACCCAGTACTTC. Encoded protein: CASSYEEWETQYF.

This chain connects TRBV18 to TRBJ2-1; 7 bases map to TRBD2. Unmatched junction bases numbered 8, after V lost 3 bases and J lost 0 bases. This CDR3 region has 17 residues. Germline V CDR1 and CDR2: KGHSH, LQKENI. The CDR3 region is CASSPAAGVSSYNEQFF. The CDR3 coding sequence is TGTGCCAGCTCACCGGCCGCGGGGGTTAGCTCCTACAATGAGCAGTTCTTC.

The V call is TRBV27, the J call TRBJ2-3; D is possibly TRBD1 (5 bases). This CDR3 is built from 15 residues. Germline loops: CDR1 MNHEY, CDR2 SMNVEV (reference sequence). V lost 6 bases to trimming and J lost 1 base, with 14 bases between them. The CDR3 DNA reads TGTGCCAGCAGGAGATCAGGGTTAGGCACAGATACGCAGTATTTT. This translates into CASRRSGLGTDTQYF.

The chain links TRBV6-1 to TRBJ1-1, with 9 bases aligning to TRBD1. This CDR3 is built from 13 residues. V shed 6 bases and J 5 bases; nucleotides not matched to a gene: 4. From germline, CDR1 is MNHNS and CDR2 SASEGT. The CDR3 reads CASSLDRGTEAFF. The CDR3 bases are TGTGCCAGCAGCCTGGACAGGGGAACTGAAGCTTTCTTT.

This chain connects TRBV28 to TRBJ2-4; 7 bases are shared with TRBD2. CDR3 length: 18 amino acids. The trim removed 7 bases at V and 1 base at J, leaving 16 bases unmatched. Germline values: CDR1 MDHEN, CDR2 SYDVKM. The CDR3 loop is CASNPGEGGRAAKNIQYF. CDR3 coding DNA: TGTGCCAGCAACCCTGGGGAGGGAGGGCGAGCGGCCAAAAACATTCAGTACTTC.

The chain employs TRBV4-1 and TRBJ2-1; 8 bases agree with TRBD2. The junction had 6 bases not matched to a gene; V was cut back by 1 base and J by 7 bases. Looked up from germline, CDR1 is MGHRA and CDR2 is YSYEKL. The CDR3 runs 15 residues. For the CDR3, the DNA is TGCGCCAGCAGCCAAGCTGGCGGGAGGCGGAATGAGCAGTTCTTC. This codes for CASSQAGGRRNEQFF.

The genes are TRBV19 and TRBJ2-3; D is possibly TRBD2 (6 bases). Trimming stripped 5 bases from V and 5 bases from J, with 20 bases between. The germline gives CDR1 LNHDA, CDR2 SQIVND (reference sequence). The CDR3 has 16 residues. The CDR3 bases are TGTGCCAGTAGTTCCAATCTTCGCGGGATTGAAGATACGCAGTATTTT. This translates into CASSSNLRGIEDTQYF.

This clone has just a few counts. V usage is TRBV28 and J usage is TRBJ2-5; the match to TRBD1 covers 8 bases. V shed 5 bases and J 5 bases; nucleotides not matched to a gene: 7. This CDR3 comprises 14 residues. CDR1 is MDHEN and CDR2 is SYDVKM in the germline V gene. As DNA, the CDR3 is TGTGCCAGCAGTCCCGCGGACAGGGTTGAGACCCAGTACTTC. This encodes CASSPADRVETQYF.

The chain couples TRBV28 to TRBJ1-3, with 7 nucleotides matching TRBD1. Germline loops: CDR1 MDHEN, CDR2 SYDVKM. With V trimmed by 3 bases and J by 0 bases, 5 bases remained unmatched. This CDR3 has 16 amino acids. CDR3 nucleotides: TGTGCCAGCAGTTTGGATACAGGGGACTCTGGAAACACCATATATTTT. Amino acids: CASSLDTGDSGNTIYF.

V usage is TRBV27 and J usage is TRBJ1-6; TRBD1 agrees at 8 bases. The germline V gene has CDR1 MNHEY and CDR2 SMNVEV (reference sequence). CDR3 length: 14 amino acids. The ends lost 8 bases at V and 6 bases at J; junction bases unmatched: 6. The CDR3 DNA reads TGTGCCAGCGGACCAGGACAGGGTAATTCACCCCTCCACTTT. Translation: CASGPGQGNSPLHF.